This T cell receptor (beta chain) was profiled in a study of identical twins (dated by TCRdb to between 2015 and 2016). Broadly, across the study: To test whether fetal clonotypes persist, this study deep-sequenced TCR alpha and beta repertoires from monozygotic twins, from unrelated adults of various ages, and from cord blood. To rule out contamination, the twin experiments were replicated at different times with different library preparation protocols.

Paper-wide results and their limitations: The excess sharing between twins in beta out-of-frame sequences was weaker because fewer shared sequences reduced the signal-to-noise ratio. Compared with coincidental sharing between unrelated individuals, out-of-frame TCR alpha sequences shared between twins showed an excess of sequences with low generation probability. Invariant T cells such as MAIT and iNKT could partly confound zero-insertion analyses, though diverse VJ usage argued against this for most clonotypes. Out-of-frame TCR alpha sharing in monozygotic twins was systematically underestimated by recombination models, whereas sharing between unrelated individuals was in agreement with the recombination models. Abundant cord blood beta clonotypes carried fewer insertions; young adult naive repertoires showed a weaker similar trend, while memory repertoires showed none. Because the same donors could not be followed over many years, conclusions were based on cross-sectional statistical analysis.

Only healthy Caucasian donors were included. The method was 5' RACE. Instrument on record: Illumina HiSeq 2000. Template switching introduced a universal primer binding site; the final cDNA contained a unique molecular identifier, enabling accurate counting of TCR cDNA molecules. Specific primers in the conserved constant-segment region were used to synthesize first-strand cDNA for TCR alpha and beta chains. Each cDNA library was double barcoded, with a SMART-Mk sample barcode plus Illumina barcodes, to control for contamination. TruSeq adapter sequences and Illumina sample barcodes were added in two successive PCR steps. TCR alpha and beta cDNA libraries were sequenced on the Illumina HiSeq platform with custom primers. The published analysis was carried out like this. MiGEC was used to process raw reads and extract unique molecular identifiers, and MiXCR was used to find CDR3 positions. For each individual, recombination models were inferred using an EM algorithm with the repgenHMM and IGoR tools. The analysis of shared clonotypes was done with the tcR package in R, with sharing normalized by the product of cloneset sizes. Out-of-frame nonproductive sequences were analyzed to study raw recombination free of thymic and clonal selection effects. TCRdb redid the processing of the public reads, applying fastp at Q25 and MiXCR, and retained in-frame beta chains. For every CDR3 protein sequence, its rows merge into one entry that carries the most common genes and DNA. TCRdb assigned the V and J calls; the authors' analysis was not used. Counted in this sample were some 1,600,000 distinct CDR3 sequences; about 32% of them appeared once. More than 0.25% of the sample is in the top ten clones.

A word on this clonotype: Its antigen remains unidentified. Per-base quality was not reported, and no clone a single base away is much larger than it.

The junction carries 10 bases between V and J, which are trimmed by 0 bases and 1 base respectively. Sequences GTSNPN (CDR1) and SVGIG (CDR2) are obtained from the germline V gene (reference sequence). The CDR3, cysteine through phenylalanine, is 14 amino acids long. The read is trimmed to its CDR3 DNA, 42 bases read in frame from base 1. The sequence derives from a newborn girl in good health. In this chain, TRBV30 is recombined with TRBJ2-7; too little of a D gene remains to name it. Sequenced: cord blood. The CDR3 reads CAWSVLYRSYEQYF. The sequenced DNA: TGTGCCTGGAGTGTCCTCTACAGATCCTACGAGCAGTACTTC.